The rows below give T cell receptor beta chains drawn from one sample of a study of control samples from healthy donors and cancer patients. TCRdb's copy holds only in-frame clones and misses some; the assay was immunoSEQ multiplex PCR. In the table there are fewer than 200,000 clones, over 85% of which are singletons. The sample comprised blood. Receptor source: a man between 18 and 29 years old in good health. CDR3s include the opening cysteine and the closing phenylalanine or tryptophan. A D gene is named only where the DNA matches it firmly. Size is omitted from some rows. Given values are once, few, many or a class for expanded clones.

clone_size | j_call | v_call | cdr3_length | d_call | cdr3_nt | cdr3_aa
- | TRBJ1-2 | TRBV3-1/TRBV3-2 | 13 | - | TGTGCCAGCACCCAACTCCGGGACTCCATCTACACCTTC | CASTQLRDSIYTF
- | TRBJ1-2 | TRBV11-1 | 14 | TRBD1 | TGTGCCAGCGCCCGGGACAGGGGAGGCTATGGCTACACCTTC | CASARDRGGYGYTF
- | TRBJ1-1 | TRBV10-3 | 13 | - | TGTGCCATCAGTGAGCGACAGGACACTGAAGCTTTCTTT | CAISERQDTEAFF
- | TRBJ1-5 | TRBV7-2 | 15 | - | TGTGCCAGCAGCTTAGGGGCGAACAGCAATCAGCCCCAGCATTTT | CASSLGANSNQPQHF
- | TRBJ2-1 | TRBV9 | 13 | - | TGTGCCAGCAGCGTAGGGCACCGCAATGAGCAGTTCTTC | CASSVGHRNEQFF
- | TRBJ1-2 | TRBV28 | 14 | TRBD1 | TGTGCCACCGCCCGGACAGGACCAATCTATGGCTACACCTTC | CATARTGPIYGYTF
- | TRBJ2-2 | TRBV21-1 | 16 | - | TGTGCCAGCAGCAAAGTGGGGGGGCGCAGCACCGGGGAGCTGTTTTTT | CASSKVGGRSTGELFF
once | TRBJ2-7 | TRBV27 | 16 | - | TGTGCCAGCAGTCGGGGCGGCGGGGTACTCTCCTACGAGCAGTACTTC | CASSRGGGVLSYEQYF
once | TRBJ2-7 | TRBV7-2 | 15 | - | TGTGCCAGCAGCTTACCGGGGTTCGGCTCCTACGAGCAGTACTTC | CASSLPGFGSYEQYF
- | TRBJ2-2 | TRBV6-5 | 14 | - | TGTGCCAGCCTCGGGACTTTGAACACCGGGGAGCTGTTTTTT | CASLGTLNTGELFF
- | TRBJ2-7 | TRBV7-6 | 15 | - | TGTGCCAGCAGCTTAGTGGAGGGCCTCTCCTACGAGCAGTACTTC | CASSLVEGLSYEQYF
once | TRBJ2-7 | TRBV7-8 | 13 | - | TGTGCCAGCAGCTTCCTAGGGGGGAAGGAGCAGTACTTC | CASSFLGGKEQYF
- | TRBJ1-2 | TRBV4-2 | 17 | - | TGTGCCAGCAGCCAAGATGGGCGGGGGAAGGCTAACTATGGCTACACCTTC | CASSQDGRGKANYGYTF
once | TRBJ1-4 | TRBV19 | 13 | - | TGTGCCAGTAGTATTGAAAGGGGTGAAAAACTGTTTTTT | CASSIERGEKLFF
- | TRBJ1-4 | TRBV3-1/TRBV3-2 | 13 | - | TGTGCCAGCAGCCAAGTAGACTCTGAAAAACTGTTTTTT | CASSQVDSEKLFF
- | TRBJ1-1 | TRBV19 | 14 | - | TGTGCCAGTAGTCCGGGCAGGGGAAACACTGAAGCTTTCTTT | CASSPGRGNTEAFF
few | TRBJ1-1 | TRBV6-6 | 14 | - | TGTGCCAGCAGAAGGGACCTTTTTAACACTGAAGCTTTCTTT | CASRRDLFNTEAFF
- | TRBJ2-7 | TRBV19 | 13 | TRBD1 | TGTGCCAGTAGTCTTACCGGGACAGTCGAGCAGTACTTC | CASSLTGTVEQYF
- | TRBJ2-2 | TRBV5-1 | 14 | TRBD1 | TGCGCCAGCGGGCAACAGGGGTACACCGGGGAGCTGTTTTTT | CASGQQGYTGELFF
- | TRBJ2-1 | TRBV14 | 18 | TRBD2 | TGTGCCAGCAGCCAAGAGTTCGGGGGGAACTGGATCTACAATGAGCAGTTCTTC | CASSQEFGGNWIYNEQFF
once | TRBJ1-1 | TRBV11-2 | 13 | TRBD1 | TGTGCCAGCAGCTTAGATATTTGGACAGGAGCTTTCTTT | CASSLDIWTGAFF
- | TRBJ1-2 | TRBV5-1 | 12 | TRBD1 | TGCGCCAGCAGCCCGGACAGGGCTGGCTACACCTTC | CASSPDRAGYTF
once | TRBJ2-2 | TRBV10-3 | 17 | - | TGTGCCATCAGTGAGACGGGACTGCTATCCAACACCGGGGAGCTGTTTTTT | CAISETGLLSNTGELFF
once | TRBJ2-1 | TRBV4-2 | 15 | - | TGTGCCAGCCACCCCCATGGGGGAGGTAAGAATGAGCAGTTCTTC | CASHPHGGGKNEQFF
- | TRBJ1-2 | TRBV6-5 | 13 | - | TGTGCCAGCAGTTCGAGCGACTTTTCCGGCTACACCTTC | CASSSSDFSGYTF
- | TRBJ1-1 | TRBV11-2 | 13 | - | TGTGCCAGCAGCTTAGGTCGGGGTTCTGAAGCTTTCTTT | CASSLGRGSEAFF
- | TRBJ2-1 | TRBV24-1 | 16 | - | TGTGCCACCAGTGATCCCCCCAGGAGCTCCTACAATGAGCAGTTCTTC | CATSDPPRSSYNEQFF
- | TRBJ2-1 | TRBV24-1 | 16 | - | TGTGCCACCAGTGATCGAACAGGCACAGCCTACAATGAGCAGTTCTTC | CATSDRTGTAYNEQFF
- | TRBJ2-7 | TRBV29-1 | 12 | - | TGCAGCGTTGAAGGTGGGAGATACGAGCAGTACTTC | CSVEGGRYEQYF
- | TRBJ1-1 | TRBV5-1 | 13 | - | TGCGCCAGCAGCTTGCAAGGCGAGACTGAAGCTTTCTTT | CASSLQGETEAFF
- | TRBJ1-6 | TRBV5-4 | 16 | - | TGTGCCAGCAGCCGGGCCACGAGACAGGCCTATTCACCCCTCCACTTT | CASSRATRQAYSPLHF
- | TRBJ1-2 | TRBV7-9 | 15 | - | TGTGCCAGCAGTTCGTCGGACAGTGGCTATGAAGGCTACACCTTC | CASSSSDSGYEGYTF
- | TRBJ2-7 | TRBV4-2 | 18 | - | TGTGCCAGCAGCTACACCGAGGAATACGGGACACATGCCTACGAGCAGTACTTC | CASSYTEEYGTHAYEQYF
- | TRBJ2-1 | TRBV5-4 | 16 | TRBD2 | TGTGCCAGCAGCTTGGCCGGGGGGGGCTCCTACAATGAGCAGTTCTTC | CASSLAGGGSYNEQFF
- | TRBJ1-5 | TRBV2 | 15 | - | TGTGCCAGCAGTGAGAGGGGGGATAGCAATCAGCCCCAGCATTTT | CASSERGDSNQPQHF
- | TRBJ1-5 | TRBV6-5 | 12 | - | TGTGCCACCACAGGGTCCCTTCAGCCCCAGCATTTT | CATTGSLQPQHF
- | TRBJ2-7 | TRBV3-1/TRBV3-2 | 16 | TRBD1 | TGTGCCAGCAGCCTCCTAGGGCAGGGGGCCAGCTACGAGCAGTACTTC | CASSLLGQGASYEQYF
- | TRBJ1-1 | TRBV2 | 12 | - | TGTGCCAGTTTCGACAGGAACACTGAAGCTTTCTTT | CASFDRNTEAFF
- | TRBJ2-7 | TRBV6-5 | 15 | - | TGTGCCAGCAGCGGAGAGCAGGGGTACCCCTACGAGCAGTACTTC | CASSGEQGYPYEQYF
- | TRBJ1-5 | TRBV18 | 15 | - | TGTGCCAGCTCTTCGGCCCCAAATAGCAATCAGCCCCAGCATTTT | CASSSAPNSNQPQHF
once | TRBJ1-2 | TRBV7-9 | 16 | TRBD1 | TGTGCCAGCAGCCCTAGGGGACAGACGTCTAACTATGGCTACACCTTC | CASSPRGQTSNYGYTF
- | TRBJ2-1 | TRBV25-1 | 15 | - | TGTGCCAGCAGTGAAGGTTTTGGAGCACCCAATGAGCAGTTCTTC | CASSEGFGAPNEQFF
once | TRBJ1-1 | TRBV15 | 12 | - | TGTGCCACGGTGGGGCGCGGCACTGAAGCTTTCTTT | CATVGRGTEAFF